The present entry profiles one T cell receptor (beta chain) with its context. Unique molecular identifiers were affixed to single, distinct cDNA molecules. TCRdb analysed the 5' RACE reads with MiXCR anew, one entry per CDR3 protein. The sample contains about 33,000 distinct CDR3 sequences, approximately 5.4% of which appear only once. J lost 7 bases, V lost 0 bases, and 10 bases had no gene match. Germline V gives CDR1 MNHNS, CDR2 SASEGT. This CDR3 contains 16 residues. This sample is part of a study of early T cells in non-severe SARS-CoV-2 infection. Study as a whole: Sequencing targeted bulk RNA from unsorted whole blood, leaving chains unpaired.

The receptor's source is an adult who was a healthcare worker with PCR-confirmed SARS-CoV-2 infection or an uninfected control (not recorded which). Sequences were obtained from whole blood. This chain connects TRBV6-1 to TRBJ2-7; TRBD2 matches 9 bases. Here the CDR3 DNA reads TGTGCCAGCAGTGAAGCGCTTGGCGGGGGGGCTGAAGAGCAGTACTTC. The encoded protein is CASSEALGGGAEEQYF.